The 13 T cell receptor beta chains given below trace back to one sample, sequenced in a study of long-term antiretroviral therapy in people with HIV. Researchers ran immunoSEQ v3.0 at survey level. Clones were read by immunoSEQ multiplex PCR, and TCRdb kept only the in-frame ones, dropping some. The table has 25,000 to 30,000 clones, approximately 85% seen once. The sample consisted of unsorted PBMCs, taken 3 years after starting antiretroviral therapy. The receptors come from a middle-aged man with HIV.

The chain uses TRBV5-6 and TRBJ2-1, with no clear D. The CDR3 spans 15 residues. Between the trimmed V and J ends, which lost 3 bases and 1 base, there was a span of 11 bases. Per the germline V gene, CDR1 is SGHDT and CDR2 is YYEEEE. The CDR3 bases are TGTGCCAGCAGCTCCGGGCTGGTTTCCTACAATGAGCAGTTCTTC. Its protein product is CASSSGLVSYNEQFF.

V is TRBV27 and J is TRBJ1-2, with D perhaps matching TRBD1 (5 bases). CDR1 and CDR2 (germline): MNHEY, SMNVEV (reference sequence). V shed 3 bases and J shed 4 bases, with 12 bases lying between them. The CDR3 runs 14 residues. The CDR3, as DNA: TGTGCCAGCAGTTTCGGGCAGGGTATCTATGGCTACACCTTC. Protein product: CASSFGQGIYGYTF.

The chain has TRBV20-1 and TRBJ2-5; D unclear. CDR1 is DFQATT and CDR2 is SNEGSKA in the germline V gene (reference sequence). With 3 bases removed from V and 3 bases from J, the gap between germline ends came to 5 bases. This CDR3 is 11 amino acids long. The CDR3 is CSARGKETQYF. The CDR3 nucleotides read TGCAGTGCTAGGGGTAAAGAGACCCAGTACTTC.

The chain employs TRBV30 and TRBJ1-3; tentatively, D is TRBD1 (6 bases). The CDR3 has 21 residues. The germline CDR1 and CDR2 sequences are GTSNPN and SVGIG (reference sequence). Deletions cut 2 bases from V and 0 bases from J, with 29 bases between. CDR3 sequence (DNA): TGTGCCTGGAGTCGATGGGGCCCCCGGGGGGGCGCACAGTCCTCTGGAAACACCATATATTTT. Translating gives CAWSRWGPRGGAQSSGNTIYF.

The sample holds one count of this clone. This rearrangement joins TRBV27 to TRBJ1-1, with no clear D. Trimming removed 6 bases from V and 7 bases from J, with 12 bases in between. The CDR3 spans 12 residues. Germline V gene data show CDR1 as MNHEY and CDR2 as SMNVEV (reference sequence). The DNA of the CDR3 is TGTGCCAGCAGCTATATACACTATGAAGCTTTCTTT. Residues: CASSYIHYEAFF.

The J gene is TRBJ1-1, the V gene TRBV2; maybe TRBD1 (5 bases). Deletions cut 5 bases from V and 1 base from J, with 5 bases between. The CDR3 runs to 12 residues. CDR1 and CDR2 (germline): SNHLY, FYNNEI. The CDR3 is CASSQGNTEAFF. The CDR3 DNA reads as TGTGCCAGCAGTCAGGGGAACACTGAAGCTTTCTTT.

V gene TRBV7-9 combines with J gene TRBJ1-3; D remains unclear. The germline V gene has CDR1 SEHNR and CDR2 FQNEAQ (reference sequence). The CDR3 is 14 amino acids. The V end was cut by 5 bases, the J end by 1 base, with 9 bases between. The CDR3 bases are TGTGCCAGCAGCCCCCCGACGTCTGGAAACACCATATATTTT. Amino acid sequence: CASSPPTSGNTIYF.

This rearrangement joins TRBV28 to TRBJ2-7; 9 nucleotides align to TRBD1. The junction had 15 bases not matched to a gene; V was cut back by 2 bases and J by 4 bases. This CDR3 is 18 amino acids long. The germline V gene has CDR1 MDHEN and CDR2 SYDVKM. The CDR3 here is CASSLEVWARDRDYEQYF. The CDR3 DNA sequence: TGTGCCAGCAGTTTAGAAGTTTGGGCCCGGGACAGGGATTACGAGCAGTACTTC. Full variable domain (rest looked up from reference TRBV28 and TRBJ2-7): DVKVTQSSRYLVKRTGEKVFLECVQDMDHENMFWYRQDPGLGLRLIYFSYDVKMKEKGDIPEGYSVSREKKERFSLILESASTNQTSMYLCASSLEVWARDRDYEQYFGPGTRLTVT.

The chain carries TRBV5-5 and TRBJ2-1; a weak D match, TRBD1 (6 bases). In germline, CDR1 is SGHKS, CDR2 YYEKEE (reference sequence). V lost 4 bases and J lost 8, with 16 bases in between. The CDR3 sequence is 14 residues long. CDR3 in DNA: TGTGCCAGCAGCATCGGGACACTCCGCGATGAGCAGTTCTTC. This sequence encodes CASSIGTLRDEQFF.

This chain connects TRBV11-3 to TRBJ2-7; D possibly corresponds to TRBD1 (8 bases). There are 17 residues in the CDR3. CDR1 SGHNT and CDR2 YENEEA come from the germline V gene. V dropped 4 bases and J dropped 2 bases, with 21 bases sitting between them. Written as DNA, the CDR3 is TGTGCCAGCAGCTCCGGACTAGGACAGGGTATCGCCTACGAGCAGTACTTC. Translating it yields CASSSGLGQGIAYEQYF.

CDR3 sequence: CASSGRDYLKQFF. The CDR3 DNA reads as TGTGCCAGCAGCGGCCGGGACTACCTAAAGCAGTTCTTC. The rearrangement links TRBV7-8 to TRBJ2-1; 7 positions agree with TRBD2. This CDR3 has 13 amino acids. Unmatched junction bases numbered 9, after V lost 5 bases and J lost 11 bases. Germline-derived CDR1 and CDR2 are SGHVS and FQNEAQ.

The DNA for the CDR3 is TGCGCCAGCAGGGGCCCTTCGGTAGCATACACTGAAGCTTTCTTT. Translating it yields CASRGPSVAYTEAFF. This chain uses TRBV5-1 with TRBJ1-1; D ambiguous. CDR3 size: 15 residues. CDR1 is SGHRS, CDR2 YFSETQ, per germline. V was trimmed by 5 bases and J by 3 bases, leaving 17 bases between them. Looking up the rest from reference TRBV5-1 and TRBJ1-1 gives the full variable domain: KAGVTQTPRYLIKTRGQQVTLSCSPISGHRSVSWYQQTPGQGLQFLFEYFSETQRNKGNFPGRFSGRQFSNSRSEMNVSTLELGDSALYLCASRGPSVAYTEAFFGQGTRLTVV.

V and J are TRBV6-1 and TRBJ1-6, with TRBD1 as a possible D gene (5 bases). This CDR3 spans 13 amino acids. V dropped 8 bases and J dropped 5 bases, with 10 bases sitting between them. Germline values: CDR1 MNHNS, CDR2 SASEGT. CDR3 coding DNA: TGTGCCAGCCTTCAGGGAAATAATTCACCCCTCCACTTT. Translated, it gives CASLQGNNSPLHF.